The T cell receptor (beta chain) described here comes from a study of shared clonotypes between healthy human individuals. Study as a whole: A few men and a couple of women, aged 18 to 49, were donors. Plates per donor: three CD4 naive, three CD4 memory, two CD8 naive, one CD8 memory.

As concerns this clone: Its target is not known.

Naive CD8 cells comprised CD45RO-negative, CCR7-positively selected cells, excluding terminally differentiated effector memory CD45RA+ cells. Adults of Caucasian background living in Nashville, Tennessee made up all donors. Regarding the study as a whole: Generation of non-shared clonotypes was less probable than generation of clonotypes shared by all four donors.

The CDR3 length is 16 residues. CDR1 and CDR2 (germline): KGHSH, LQKENI. Trimming at V came to 3 bases and at J to 6 bases, leaving 7 bases not matched to a gene. Data came from immunoSEQ multiplex PCR; TCRdb stores just in-frame clones and leaves some out. This table has fewer than 1 million clones, 96% appearing once. This chain links TRBV18 with TRBJ2-2; 10 bases align to TRBD1. Material: naive CD8+ T cells sorted from blood. This TCR derives from a man aged 25 to 45 in good health. In DNA form, the CDR3 reads TGTGCCAGCTCACCTACCCCGGACAGGGGGGCCGGGGAGCTGTTTTTT. Translation: CASSPTPDRGAGELFF. Full variable domain (rest looked up from reference TRBV18 and TRBJ2-2): NAGVMQNPRHLVRRRGQEARLRCSPMKGHSHVYWYRQLPEEGLKFMVYLQKENIIDESGMPKERFSAEFPKEGPSILRIQQVVRGDSAAYFCASSPTPDRGAGELFFGEGSRLTVL.